This entry is about one T cell receptor (beta chain). At one end the junction does not follow the germline gene, possibly because of a read error. The CDR3 runs 17 residues. CDR1 and CDR2 (germline): MNHNS, SASEGT. These data originate in a study of PD-L1 blockade in urothelial cancer. Method: immunoSEQ multiplex PCR; TCRdb's copy keeps in-frame clones and lacks some. The data show 70,000 or so clones, around 84% seen once. The chain is built from TRBV6-1 and TRBJ1-4; D may be TRBD1 (5 bases). The source was PBMCs, collected around atezolizumab (anti-PD-L1) treatment. This TCR was sampled from a man in his 70s with urothelial cancer. The CDR3 DNA follows: TGTGCCATCAGTGGCGCAGGGCAGTCCGCAACTAATGAAAAACTGTTTTTT. This encodes CAISGAGQSATNEKLFF.